These T cell receptor beta chains were read from a single sample in a study of Graves' ophthalmopathy and Graves' hyperthyroidism. TCRdb reprocessed the multiplex PCR reads via MiXCR and lists one record per CDR3 protein. The sample has 500,000 to 700,000 distinct CDR3 sequences; 22% are singletons. The sample taken for sequencing was peripheral blood. The receptors come from a woman under 30 with stable Graves' hyperthyroidism. Some clones in this sample may be carry-over from other donors' samples. Both conserved end residues are part of each CDR3. The D gene is left open where the match is weak. The listing skips clone size in some rows; elsewhere it reads once, few, many or a size class.

>NA|few|TRBJ1-5|TRBV2
TGTGCCAGCAGGGGCGGGGACCTTAGCAATCAGCCCAAGAATTTT
CASRGGDLSNQPKNF
>NA|NA|TRBJ2-7|TRBV7-2
TGTGCCAGCAGCTTCGGGGGAGCGTTACTTTACGAGCAGTACTTC
CASSFGGALLYEQYF
>TRBD1|many|TRBJ2-7|TRBV11-2
TGTGCCAGCAGCTATTCCGGGACAGAGACCTACGAGCAGTACTTC
CASSYSGTETYEQYF
>NA|NA|TRBJ2-7|TRBV19
TGTGCCAGTAGTATGGGCTTCACCTACGAGCAGTACTTC
CASSMGFTYEQYF
>TRBD1|NA|TRBJ1-2|TRBV12-3/TRBV12-4
TGTGCCAGCAGTGGGACAGGGGCATCTGGCTACACCTTC
CASSGTGASGYTF
>NA|many|TRBJ1-2|TRBV11-1
TGTGCCAGCAGCTCAGGCCCAGACTATGGCTACACCTTC
CASSSGPDYGYTF
>NA|NA|TRBJ1-5|TRBV6-1
TGTGCCACGACCCTTGGGCAATCCGATCAGCCCCAGCATTTT
CATTLGQSDQPQHF
>TRBD1|many|TRBJ1-2|TRBV30
TGTGCCTGGGGACGGACAGGATTCTATGGCTACACCTTC
CAWGRTGFYGYTF
>NA|many|TRBJ1-2|TRBV6-1
TGTGCCAGTTCGAACGTTTTTAACTATGGCTACACCTTC
CASSNVFNYGYTF
>NA|many|TRBJ1-2|TRBV30
TGTGCCTGGGGGCCTATAAGCACCTATGGCTACACCTTC
CAWGPISTYGYTF
>TRBD2|NA|TRBJ2-5|TRBV9
TGTGCCAGCAGCCTTAGCGGGAGGGCCGCGGGAGAGACCCAGTACTTC
CASSLSGRAAGETQYF
>NA|many|TRBJ2-5|TRBV9
TGTGCCAGCAGTGCCTCGCAGGGGCGGCAAGAGACCCAGTACTTC
CASSASQGRQETQYF
>NA|many|TRBJ1-6|TRBV6-1
TGCGCCACCCAAAAGGGAGAAGGGCCCTTTCGCTCACCCCTCCACTTT
CATQKGEGPFRSPLHF
>TRBD1|many|TRBJ1-1|TRBV20-1
TGCAGTGCTAGAGATCCGGGACAGGACCCTGAAGCTTTCTTT
CSARDPGQDPEAFF
>NA|NA|TRBJ1-2|TRBV10-3
TGTGCCATCAGTGACCTCCGGGGAGGGGGGCGCGAGTCCTACACCTTC
CAISDLRGGGRESYTF
>TRBD2|many|TRBJ2-7|TRBV9
TGTGCCAGCAGCGTAGGAAGTAGCGGGGCCCCCACGGCCGAGCAGTACTTC
CASSVGSSGAPTAEQYF
>NA|few|TRBJ1-1|TRBV3-1
TGTGCCAGCACCCCCCGGGCGGCGGGCACTGAAGCTTTCTTT
CASTPRAAGTEAFF
>NA|many|TRBJ1-1|TRBV19
TGTGCCAGTAGTATAGATCCGGGACATATGAACACTGAAGCTTTCTTT
CASSIDPGHMNTEAFF
>TRBD1|many|TRBJ1-1|TRBV18
TGTGCCAGCTCACGCGACAGGGGAGGGAACACTGAAGCTTTCTTT
CASSRDRGGNTEAFF
>TRBD1|many|TRBJ1-6|TRBV7-3
TGTGCCAGCAGCGTTGACGGACAGGGGTATAATTCACCCCTCCACTTT
CASSVDGQGYNSPLHF
>NA|NA|TRBJ2-4|TRBV28
TGTGCCAGCAGTTTATGGCCGAGAGGGACTTACAAAAACATTCAGTACTTC
CASSLWPRGTYKNIQYF
>NA|NA|TRBJ1-1|TRBV6-2/TRBV6-3
TGTGCCAGCCACTTGAACACTGAAGCTTTCTTT
CASHLNTEAFF
>TRBD1|many|TRBJ2-2|TRBV28
TGTGCCAGCAGTTCCGATGGGGACAGGCGCTACCTGGGCACCGGGGAGCTGTTTTTT
CASSSDGDRRYLGTGELFF
>NA|many|TRBJ1-5|TRBV2
TGTGCCAGCAGTAGGGACATGCCTTATAGCAATCAGCCCCAGCATTTT
CASSRDMPYSNQPQHF
>TRBD1|many|TRBJ2-4|TRBV19
TGTGCCAGTAGCGGAATCAACAGGGGGGACATTCAGTACTTC
CASSGINRGDIQYF
>TRBD1|few|TRBJ2-5|TRBV7-1
TGTGCCTGGGCTGAAACCCGCGAGGTCCAGACAGGGGGCGATAAAGTCCAAGAGACCCAGTACTTC
CAWAETREVQTGGDKVQETQYF
>NA|many|TRBJ1-2|TRBV29-1
TGCAGCGTTGGTGACAGACGCTATGGCTACACCTTC
CSVGDRRYGYTF
>NA|NA|TRBJ1-6|TRBV3-1
TGTGCCAGCAGCCCGGAATTGTGGGGGGACACGTATAATTCACCCCTCCACTTT
CASSPELWGDTYNSPLHF
>TRBD1|NA|TRBJ1-5|TRBV20-1
TGCAGTGCTAGACCACGATACAGGGGGCGCGAAGACAATCAGTCCCAGCATTTT
CSARPRYRGREDNQSQHF
>NA|many|TRBJ1-5|TRBV6-5
TGTGCCAGCAGTTACTATTGGGGCAATCAGCCCCAGCATTTT
CASSYYWGNQPQHF
>NA|NA|TRBJ2-7|TRBV27
TGTGCCAGCAGTTTTACGGGGGCCATCGAGCAGTACTTC
CASSFTGAIEQYF
>TRBD1|NA|TRBJ2-2|TRBV28
TGTGCCAGCAGGACCAGGGGGTGGGTCAACGCCGGGGAGCTGTTTTTT
CASRTRGWVNAGELFF
>NA|few|TRBJ1-2|TRBV12-3/TRBV12-4
TGTGCCAGCAGTTGGGGTTCCTCTAACTATGGCTACACCTTC
CASSWGSSNYGYTF
>NA|many|TRBJ2-5|TRBV2
TGTGCCAGCAGTCAAGGGGCAGGCACAGAGACCCAGTACTTC
CASSQGAGTETQYF
>NA|many|TRBJ2-7|TRBV19
TGTGCCAGTAGTGGCCGCGGACAGACGAACTACGAGCAGTACTTC
CASSGRGQTNYEQYF
>NA|many|TRBJ1-1|TRBV29-1
TGCAGCGTTGTACTCCCGGATGGGACTGAAGCTTTCTTT
CSVVLPDGTEAFF